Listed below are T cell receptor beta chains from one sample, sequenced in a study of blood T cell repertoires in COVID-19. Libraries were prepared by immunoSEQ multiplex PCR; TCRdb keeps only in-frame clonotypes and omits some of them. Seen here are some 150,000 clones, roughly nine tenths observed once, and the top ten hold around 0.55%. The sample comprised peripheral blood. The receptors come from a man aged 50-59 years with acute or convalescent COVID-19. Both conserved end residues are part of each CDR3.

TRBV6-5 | CASSRGPDPNQPQHF
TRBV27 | CASSLCLAGGSGTDTQYF
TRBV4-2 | CASSQERTGVRETQYF
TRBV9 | CASSPLAGKGEQFF
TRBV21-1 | CASSARFQMGRRQPQHF
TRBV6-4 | CASKGGGCITNEKLFF
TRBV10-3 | CAIRGTSGITGELFF
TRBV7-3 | CASSSTGGSGNTIYF
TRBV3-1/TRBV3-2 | CASSQGPGNGYTF
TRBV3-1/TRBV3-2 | CASSQVSQTGELFF
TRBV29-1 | CSVEEDYEQYF
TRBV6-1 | CASSEGGGPDTQYF
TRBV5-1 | CASSVTEGAGANVLTF
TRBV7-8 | CASSLTGVGYNEQFF
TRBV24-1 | CATSGAAKNTGELFF
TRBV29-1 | CSVEGGPSTDTQYF